The 25 T cell receptor beta chains in this list originate from one sample, sequenced in a study of T cell responses to AZD1222 COVID-19 vaccine. The assay was immunoSEQ multiplex PCR, and TCRdb's table has in-frame clones only and misses some. The sample consists of 130,000 or so clones, about 90% of them appearing once. The specimen was peripheral blood, collected 28 days after the second AZD1222 dose. The receptor source for this set is an adult who received the AZD1222 COVID-19 vaccine.

V gene TRBV19 combines with J gene TRBJ1-4, with 10 nucleotides matching TRBD1. The ends lost 5 bases at V and 3 bases at J; junction bases unmatched: 6. The CDR3 runs 16 residues. From germline, CDR1 is LNHDA and CDR2 SQIVND (reference sequence). The CDR3 sequence: CASSPDRGPSNEKLFF. CDR3 DNA: TGTGCCAGTAGTCCCGACAGGGGGCCGTCTAATGAAAAACTGTTTTTT.

Written as DNA, the CDR3 is TGTGCCAGCTCCGAGACAGGGCCTATGAACACTGAAGCTTTCTTT. Translating it yields CASSETGPMNTEAFF. The V gene is TRBV18, the J gene TRBJ1-1; 7 bases are a match to TRBD1. V was pared by 6 bases and J by 0 bases, with 7 bases of the junction left unmatched. Germline V gene lookup returns CDR1 KGHSH and CDR2 LQKENI. The CDR3 contains 15 residues.

The CDR3 reads CASSVGQAGPPEAFF. The CDR3 nucleotides are TGTGCCAGCAGCGTAGGACAGGCAGGTCCCCCCGAAGCTTTCTTT. The rearrangement joins TRBV9 to TRBJ1-1; TRBD1 is a possible D gene (6 bases). This CDR3 is 15 amino acids long. Looked up from germline, CDR1 is SGDLS and CDR2 is YYNGEE. Trimming removed 0 bases from V and 8 bases from J, with 17 bases in between. Combining the CDR3 with reference TRBV9 and TRBJ1-1 gives the whole variable domain DSGVTQTPKHLITATGQRVTLRCSPRSGDLSVYWYQQSLDQGLQFLIQYYNGEERAKGNILERFSAQQFPDLHSELNLSSLELGDSALYFCASSVGQAGPPEAFFGQGTRLTVV.

This chain links TRBV9 with TRBJ2-1; a possible D gene is TRBD2 (5 bases). This CDR3 has 14 amino acids. Germline CDR1 reads SGDLS; CDR2 reads YYNGEE. V gave up 3 bases and J gave up 4 bases, with 11 bases separating them. CDR3 protein: CASSALGGYNEQFF. In DNA, the CDR3 is TGTGCCAGCAGCGCCTTAGGAGGTTACAATGAGCAGTTCTTC.

V is TRBV24-1 and J is TRBJ2-5, with 16 bases fitting TRBD2. With V trimmed by 7 bases and J by 3 bases, 4 bases remained unmatched. CDR3 length: 16 residues. Germline assignment: CDR1 KGHDR and CDR2 SFDVKD. The CDR3 sequence is CATRGLAGGPEETQYF. As DNA, the CDR3 is TGTGCCACCAGGGGACTAGCGGGAGGGCCGGAAGAGACCCAGTACTTC.

This clone is a singleton in its sample. The chain links TRBV30 to TRBJ1-5; D is perhaps TRBD1 (5 bases). Trimming left V 0 bases short and J 4 bases short, with 13 bases between. CDR1 and CDR2 (germline): GTSNPN, SVGIG (reference sequence). The CDR3 has 15 residues. The CDR3 sequence: CAWSVRGGGNQPQHF. The DNA for the CDR3 is TGTGCCTGGAGTGTACGGGGTGGGGGTAATCAGCCCCAGCATTTT.

The V gene is TRBV19, the J gene TRBJ1-6, with D perhaps TRBD1 (5 bases). The CDR3 spans 14 residues. Trimming shortened V by 7 bases and J by 8 bases, and 15 bases separated the two germline ends. Germline V CDR1 and CDR2: LNHDA, SQIVND (reference sequence). Here the CDR3 reads CASTMGGIDSPLHF. CDR3 nucleotides: TGTGCCAGTACCATGGGGGGTATTGATTCACCCCTCCACTTT.

The CDR3 here is CASSEIGDNSPLHF. Here the CDR3 DNA reads TGTGCCAGCAGTGAAATTGGCGATAATTCACCCCTCCACTTT. The chain uses TRBV6-1 and TRBJ1-6, with D uncertain. Deletions cut 2 bases from V and 5 bases from J, with 7 bases between. In germline, CDR1 is MNHNS, CDR2 SASEGT. CDR3 length equals 14 residues.

This chain uses TRBV7-2 with TRBJ2-5; TRBD1 aligns across 11 bases. The junction had 1 base not matched to a gene; V was cut back by 0 bases and J by 1 base. Looked up from germline, CDR1 is SGHTA and CDR2 is FQGNSA. The CDR3 runs to 16 residues. CDR3 sequence (DNA): TGTGCCAGCAGCTTAGCGGGGACAGGGGGCCAAGAGACCCAGTACTTC. Translated, it gives CASSLAGTGGQETQYF.

CDR3 residues: CAWSMGPADTEAFF. The CDR3, as DNA: TGTGCCTGGAGTATGGGACCGGCGGACACTGAAGCTTTCTTT. The chain uses TRBV30 and TRBJ1-1; D might be TRBD1 (5 bases). Trimming took off 2 bases at V and 3 bases at J, with 13 bases between the two ends. From germline, CDR1 is GTSNPN and CDR2 SVGIG (reference sequence). The CDR3 consists of 14 residues. The full variable domain, completed using reference TRBV30 and TRBJ1-1, is SQTIHQWPATLVQPVGSPLSLECTVEGTSNPNLYWYRQAAGRGLQLLFYSVGIGQISSEVPQNLSASRPQDRQFILSSKKLLLSDSGFYLCAWSMGPADTEAFFGQGTRLTVV.

This clone is a singleton in its sample. The chain has TRBV11-1 and TRBJ2-6; 11 nucleotides line up with TRBD1. V lost 5 bases and J lost 13; bases outside the gene matches: 10. CDR1 is SGHAT and CDR2 is FQDESV in the germline V gene (reference sequence). This CDR3 spans 15 amino acids. The CDR3 spells CASSAGQGAPSVLTF. The CDR3 nucleotides read TGTGCCAGCAGCGCAGGACAGGGGGCGCCTAGTGTCCTGACTTTC.

This clone came up once. This chain uses TRBV5-1 with TRBJ2-3, with 7 bases that match TRBD1. With V trimmed by 4 bases and J by 6 bases, 14 bases remained unmatched. Germline loops: CDR1 SGHRS, CDR2 YFSETQ. This CDR3 region has 16 residues. CDR3 sequence reads: CASSRGPGRSFDTQYF. CDR3 nucleotide sequence: TGCGCCAGCAGCAGGGGGCCGGGCCGTTCCTTCGATACGCAGTATTTT.

The chain carries TRBV9 and TRBJ2-3, with a tentative D call TRBD2 (6 bases). CDR3 length: 15 residues. Germline V CDR1 and CDR2: SGDLS, YYNGEE. Trimming removed 3 bases from V and 1 base from J, with 12 bases in between. In DNA, the CDR3 is TGTGCCAGCAGCGGATGGGAGGCTGGCACAGATACGCAGTATTTT. This encodes CASSGWEAGTDTQYF.

The J gene is TRBJ2-7, the V gene TRBV21-1; the table's D call of TRBD2 was not tested on the DNA. TRBV21-1 is marked as a pseudogene. The CDR3 totals 17 residues. This CDR3 is CASRTKREGPPSYEQYV. The DNA for the CDR3 is TGTGCCAGCAGGACAAAGCGGGAGGGCCCCCCCAGCTACGAGCAGTACGTC.

The V and J genes are TRBV7-9 and TRBJ2-4; 9 nucleotides align to TRBD2. Germline loops: CDR1 SEHNR, CDR2 FQNEAQ (reference sequence). Trimming cost V 5 bases and J 0 bases; bases outside gene matches: 2. This CDR3 comprises 15 residues. The CDR3 DNA reads as TGTGCCAGCAGCCCTAGCGGGGTAGCCAAAAACATTCAGTACTTC. It is translated as CASSPSGVAKNIQYF.

This clone was seen a handful of times. The rearrangement links TRBV12-3 or TRBV12-4 to TRBJ1-5; 7 bases match TRBD1. The V segment lost 6 bases and the J segment 6 bases; nucleotides outside the gene matches: 5. The CDR3 runs 13 residues. CDR3 loop: CASSPTGVQPQHF. In DNA, the CDR3 is TGTGCCAGCAGCCCAACAGGGGTTCAGCCCCAGCATTTT.

The chain is built from TRBV15 and TRBJ1-2; no clear D gene. CDR1 and CDR2 from the germline V gene are LNHNV and YYDKDF (reference sequence). The CDR3 is 14 amino acids. V lost 0 bases to trimming and J lost 1 base, with 6 bases between them. The CDR3 nucleotides read TGTGCCACCAGCAGAGAGAGATTTAACTATGGCTACACCTTC. Protein product: CATSRERFNYGYTF. The whole variable domain, filled in from reference TRBV15 and TRBJ1-2, reads DAMVIQNPRYQVTQFGKPVTLSCSQTLNHNVMYWYQQKSSQAPKLLFHYYDKDFNNEADTPDNFQSRRPNTSFCFLDIRSPGLGDTAMYLCATSRERFNYGYTFGSGTRLTVV.

The V call is TRBV6-5, the J call TRBJ2-1, with no clear D. From germline, CDR1 is MNHEY and CDR2 SVGAGI. The CDR3 is 16 amino acids. Trimming removed 0 bases at V and 0 bases at J, with 9 bases between. The CDR3 DNA follows: TGTGCCAGCAGTTACTCGTGGCAGTACTCCTACAATGAGCAGTTCTTC. Translated, it gives CASSYSWQYSYNEQFF.

The genes are TRBV3-1 (or the pseudogene TRBV3-2) and TRBJ1-4, with 10 bases fitting TRBD1. Germline CDR1 LGHDT, CDR2 YNNKEL (reference sequence). Trimming took 0 bases from V and 3 from J; bases not matched to a gene: 7. The CDR3 length is 18 residues. CDR3 residues: CASSQEWGQGWANEKLFF. For the CDR3, the DNA is TGTGCCAGCAGCCAAGAGTGGGGACAGGGGTGGGCTAATGAAAAACTGTTTTTT.

This clone was found once. The gene calls are TRBV7-2 and TRBJ2-7, with TRBD2 as a possible D gene (6 bases). V was clipped by 3 bases and J by 2 bases, with 11 bases between them. Germline V CDR1 and CDR2: SGHTA, FQGNSA. This CDR3 is built from 14 residues. The CDR3 sequence is CASSFQSGPYEQYV. Written as DNA, the CDR3 is TGTGCCAGCAGCTTTCAAAGCGGGCCCTACGAGCAGTACGTC.

The gene calls are TRBV18 and TRBJ2-2; 9 bases are shared with TRBD1. Germline assignment: CDR1 KGHSH and CDR2 LQKENI. V dropped 5 bases and J dropped 7; count of bases not matched to a gene: 5. CDR3 length: 14 amino acids. The CDR3 loop reads CASSTRQGDGELFF. The CDR3 bases are TGTGCCAGCTCAACCCGACAGGGGGACGGGGAGCTGTTTTTT.

The chain carries TRBV18 and TRBJ1-3, with 7 nucleotides matching TRBD1. V lost 1 base and J lost 0; bases outside the gene matches: 6. The CDR3 has 17 residues. CDR1 and CDR2 (germline): KGHSH, LQKENI. In DNA form, the CDR3 reads TGTGCCAGCTCACCACTGTCGACAGGGAACTCTGGAAACACCATATATTTT. It is translated as CASSPLSTGNSGNTIYF.

V usage is TRBV6-5 and J usage is TRBJ2-5; 10 bases map to TRBD2. The CDR3 spans 15 residues. V lost 2 bases, J lost 5 bases, and 5 bases stayed unmatched. Germline CDR1 and CDR2: MNHEY and SVGAGI. The CDR3 spells CASSYQGLASETQYF. The CDR3 DNA reads as TGTGCCAGCAGTTACCAGGGACTAGCGTCGGAGACCCAGTACTTC.

This sequence joins TRBV7-6 and TRBJ2-7; D is unresolved. The V gene lost 1 base and the J gene lost 2 bases, with 9 bases spanning the gap. Germline V CDR1 and CDR2: SGHVS, FNYEAQ. The CDR3 runs to 14 residues. The CDR3 is CASSLGVGTYEQYF. CDR3 bases: TGTGCCAGCAGCTTAGGGGTAGGGACCTACGAGCAGTACTTC.

This clone is a singleton in its sample. The rearrangement joins TRBV6-1 to TRBJ2-1; tentatively, D is TRBD2 (6 bases). The CDR3 totals 16 residues. Deletions cut 0 bases from V and 4 bases from J, with 13 bases between. Looked up from germline, CDR1 is MNHNS and CDR2 is SASEGT. The CDR3 sequence is CASSEASGEPYNEQFF. In nucleotides, the CDR3 is TGTGCCAGCAGTGAAGCATCGGGGGAACCTTACAATGAGCAGTTCTTC.